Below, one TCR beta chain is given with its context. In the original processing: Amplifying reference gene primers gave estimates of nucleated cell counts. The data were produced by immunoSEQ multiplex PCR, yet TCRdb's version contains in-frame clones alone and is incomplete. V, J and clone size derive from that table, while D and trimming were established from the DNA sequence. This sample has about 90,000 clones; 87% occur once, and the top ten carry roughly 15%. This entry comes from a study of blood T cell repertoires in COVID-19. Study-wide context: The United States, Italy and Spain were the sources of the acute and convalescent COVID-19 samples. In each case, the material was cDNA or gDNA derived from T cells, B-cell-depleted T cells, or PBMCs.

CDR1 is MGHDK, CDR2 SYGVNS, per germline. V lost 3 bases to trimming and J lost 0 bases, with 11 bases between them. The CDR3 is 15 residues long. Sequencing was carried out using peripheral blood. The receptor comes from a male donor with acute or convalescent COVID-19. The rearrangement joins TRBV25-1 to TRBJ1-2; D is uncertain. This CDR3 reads CASSDPNGANYGYTF. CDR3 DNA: TGTGCCAGCAGTGACCCAAACGGGGCTAACTATGGCTACACCTTC.